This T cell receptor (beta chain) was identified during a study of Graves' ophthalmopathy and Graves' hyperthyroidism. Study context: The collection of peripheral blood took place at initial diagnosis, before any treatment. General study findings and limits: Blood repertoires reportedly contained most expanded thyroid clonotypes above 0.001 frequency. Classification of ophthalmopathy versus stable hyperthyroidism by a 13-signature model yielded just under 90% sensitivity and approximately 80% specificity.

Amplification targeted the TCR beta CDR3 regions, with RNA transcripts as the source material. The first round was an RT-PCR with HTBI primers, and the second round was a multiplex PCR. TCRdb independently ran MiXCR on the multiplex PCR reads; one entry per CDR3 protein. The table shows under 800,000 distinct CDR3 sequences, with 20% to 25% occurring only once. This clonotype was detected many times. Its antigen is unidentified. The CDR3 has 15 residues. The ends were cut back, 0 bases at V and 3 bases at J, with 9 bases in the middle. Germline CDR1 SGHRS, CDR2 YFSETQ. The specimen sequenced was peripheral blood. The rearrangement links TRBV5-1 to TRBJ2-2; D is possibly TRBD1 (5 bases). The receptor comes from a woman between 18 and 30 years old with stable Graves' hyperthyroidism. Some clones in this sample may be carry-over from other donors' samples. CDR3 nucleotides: TGCGCCAGCAGCTTGGTAGCCAGGGACACCGGGGAGCTGTTTTTT. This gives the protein CASSLVARDTGELFF.